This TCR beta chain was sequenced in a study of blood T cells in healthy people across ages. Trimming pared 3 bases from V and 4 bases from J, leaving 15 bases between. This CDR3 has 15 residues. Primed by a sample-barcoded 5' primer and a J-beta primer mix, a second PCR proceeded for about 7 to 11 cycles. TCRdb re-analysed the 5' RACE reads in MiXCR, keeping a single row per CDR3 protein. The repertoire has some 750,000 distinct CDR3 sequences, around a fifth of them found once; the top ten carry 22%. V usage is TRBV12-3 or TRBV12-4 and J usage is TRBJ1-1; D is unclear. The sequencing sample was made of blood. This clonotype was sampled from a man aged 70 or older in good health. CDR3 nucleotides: TGTGCCAGCAGTTTCGACCCAGTGGTGGGCACTGAAGCTTTCTTT. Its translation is CASSFDPVVGTEAFF.